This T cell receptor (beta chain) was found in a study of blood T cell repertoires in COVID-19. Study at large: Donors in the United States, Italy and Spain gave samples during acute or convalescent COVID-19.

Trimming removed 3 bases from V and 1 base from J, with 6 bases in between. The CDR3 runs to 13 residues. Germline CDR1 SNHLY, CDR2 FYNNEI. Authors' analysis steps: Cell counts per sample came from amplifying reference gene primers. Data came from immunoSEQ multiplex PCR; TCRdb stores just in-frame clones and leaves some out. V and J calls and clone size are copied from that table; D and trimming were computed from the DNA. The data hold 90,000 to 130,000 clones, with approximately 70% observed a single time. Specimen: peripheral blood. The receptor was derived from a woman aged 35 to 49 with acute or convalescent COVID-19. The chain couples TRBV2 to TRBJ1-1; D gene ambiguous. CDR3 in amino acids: CASSEEGNTEAFF. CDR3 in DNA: TGTGCCAGCAGTGAGGAGGGGAACACTGAAGCTTTCTTT.